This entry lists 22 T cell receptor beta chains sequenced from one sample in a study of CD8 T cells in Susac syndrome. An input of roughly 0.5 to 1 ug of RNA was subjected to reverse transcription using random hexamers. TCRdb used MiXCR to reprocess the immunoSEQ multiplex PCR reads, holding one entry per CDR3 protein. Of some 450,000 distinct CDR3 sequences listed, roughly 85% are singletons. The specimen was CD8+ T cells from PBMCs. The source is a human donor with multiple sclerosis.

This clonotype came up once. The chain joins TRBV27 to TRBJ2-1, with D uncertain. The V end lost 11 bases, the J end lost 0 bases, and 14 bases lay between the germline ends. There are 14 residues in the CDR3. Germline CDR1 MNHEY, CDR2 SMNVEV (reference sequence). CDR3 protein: CASREASSYNEQFF. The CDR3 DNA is TGTGCCTCTAGAGAGGCTAGCTCCTACAATGAGCAGTTCTTC.

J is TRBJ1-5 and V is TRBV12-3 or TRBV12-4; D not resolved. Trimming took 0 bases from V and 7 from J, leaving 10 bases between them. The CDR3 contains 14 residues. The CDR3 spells CASSLASGGQPQHF. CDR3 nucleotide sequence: TGTGCCAGCAGTTTAGCGTCGGGAGGACAGCCCCAGCATTTT.

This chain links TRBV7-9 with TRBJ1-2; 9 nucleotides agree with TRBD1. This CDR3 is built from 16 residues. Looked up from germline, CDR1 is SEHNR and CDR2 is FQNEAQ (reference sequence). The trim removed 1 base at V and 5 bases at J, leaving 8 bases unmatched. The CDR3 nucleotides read TGTGCCAGCAGCTTAGGCAGGACAGGGGAGGAATATGGCTACACCTTC. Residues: CASSLGRTGEEYGYTF. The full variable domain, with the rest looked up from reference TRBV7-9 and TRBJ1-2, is DTGVSQNPRHKITKRGQNVTFRCDPISEHNRLYWYRQTLGQGPEFLTYFQNEAQLEKSRLLSDRFSAERPKGSFSTLEIQRTEQGDSAMYLCASSLGRTGEEYGYTFGSGTRLTVV.

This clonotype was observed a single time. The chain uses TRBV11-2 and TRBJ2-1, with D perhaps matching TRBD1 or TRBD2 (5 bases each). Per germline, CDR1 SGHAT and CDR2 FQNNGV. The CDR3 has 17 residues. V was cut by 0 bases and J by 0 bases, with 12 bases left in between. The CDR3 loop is CASSLDMWGSSYNEQFF. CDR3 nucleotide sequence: TGTGCCAGCAGCTTAGATATGTGGGGGAGCTCCTACAATGAGCAGTTCTTC. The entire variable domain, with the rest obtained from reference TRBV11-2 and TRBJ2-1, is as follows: EAGVAQSPRYKIIEKRQSVAFWCNPISGHATLYWYQQILGQGPKLLIQFQNNGVVDDSQLPKDRFSAERLKGVDSTLKIQPAKLEDSAVYLCASSLDMWGSSYNEQFFGPGTRLTVL.

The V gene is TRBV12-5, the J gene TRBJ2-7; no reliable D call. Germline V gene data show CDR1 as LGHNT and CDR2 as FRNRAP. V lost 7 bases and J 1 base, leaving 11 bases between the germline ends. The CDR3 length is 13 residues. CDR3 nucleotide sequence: TGTGCTAGTGTCCTTTTGGGTTCCTACGAGCAGTACTTC. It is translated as CASVLLGSYEQYF.

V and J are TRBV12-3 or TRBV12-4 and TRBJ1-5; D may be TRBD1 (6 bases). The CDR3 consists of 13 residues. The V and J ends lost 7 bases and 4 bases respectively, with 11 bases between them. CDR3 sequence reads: CASMGGKNQPQHF. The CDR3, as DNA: TGTGCCAGCATGGGGGGCAAGAATCAGCCCCAGCATTTT.

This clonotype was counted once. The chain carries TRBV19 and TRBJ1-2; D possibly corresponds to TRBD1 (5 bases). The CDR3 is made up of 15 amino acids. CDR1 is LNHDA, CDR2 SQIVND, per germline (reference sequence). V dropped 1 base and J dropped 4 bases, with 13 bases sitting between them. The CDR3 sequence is CASSIAAGTPYGYTF. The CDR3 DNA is TGTGCCAGTAGTATAGCCGCGGGGACGCCCTATGGCTACACCTTC.

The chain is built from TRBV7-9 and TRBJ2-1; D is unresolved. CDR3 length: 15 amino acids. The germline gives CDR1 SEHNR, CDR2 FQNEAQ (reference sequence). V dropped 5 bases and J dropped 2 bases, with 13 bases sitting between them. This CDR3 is CASSSPAGTYNEQFF. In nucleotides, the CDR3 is TGTGCCAGCAGCAGCCCAGCAGGAACCTACAATGAGCAGTTCTTC.

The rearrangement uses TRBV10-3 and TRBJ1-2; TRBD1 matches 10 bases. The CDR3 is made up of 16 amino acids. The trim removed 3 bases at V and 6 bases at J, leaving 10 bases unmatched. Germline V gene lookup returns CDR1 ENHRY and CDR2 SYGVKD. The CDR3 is CAISEVTGGGRDGYTF. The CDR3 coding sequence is TGTGCCATCAGTGAAGTGACAGGGGGCGGCAGGGATGGCTACACCTTC.

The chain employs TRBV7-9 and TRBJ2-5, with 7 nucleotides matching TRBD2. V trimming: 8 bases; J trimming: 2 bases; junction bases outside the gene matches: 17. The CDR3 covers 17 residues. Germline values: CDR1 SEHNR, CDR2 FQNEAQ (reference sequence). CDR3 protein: CASAYPLASGQQETQYF. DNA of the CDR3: TGTGCCAGCGCCTACCCTCTGGCTAGCGGCCAGCAAGAGACCCAGTACTTC.

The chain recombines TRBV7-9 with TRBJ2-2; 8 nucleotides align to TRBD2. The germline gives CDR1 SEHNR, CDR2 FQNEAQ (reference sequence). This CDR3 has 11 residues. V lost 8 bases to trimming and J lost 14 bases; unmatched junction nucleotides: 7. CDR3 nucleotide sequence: TGTGCCAGCGAACGGGGGGGCCAACTGTTTTTT. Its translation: CASERGGQLFF.

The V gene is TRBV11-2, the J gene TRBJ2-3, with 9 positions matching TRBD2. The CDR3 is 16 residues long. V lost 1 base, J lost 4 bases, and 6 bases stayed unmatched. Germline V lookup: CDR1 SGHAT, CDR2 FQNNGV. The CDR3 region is CASSLVSGSIADTQYF. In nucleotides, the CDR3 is TGTGCCAGCAGCTTAGTTAGCGGGAGTATTGCAGATACGCAGTATTTT.

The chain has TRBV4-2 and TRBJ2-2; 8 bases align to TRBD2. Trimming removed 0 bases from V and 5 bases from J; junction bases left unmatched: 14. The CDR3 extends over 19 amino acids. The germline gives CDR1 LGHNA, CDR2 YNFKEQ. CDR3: CASSQEGLAGLPSTGELFF. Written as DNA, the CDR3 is TGTGCCAGCAGCCAAGAAGGGCTAGCGGGCCTTCCGTCTACCGGGGAGCTGTTTTTT.

The CDR3, as DNA: TGCAGATCGACAACTACCGACACTGAAGCTTTCTTT. Amino acids: CRSTTTDTEAFF. The gene calls are TRBV20-1 and TRBJ1-1; D not resolved. The germline V gene encodes CDR1 DFQATT and CDR2 SNEGSKA (reference sequence). The CDR3 extends over 12 amino acids.

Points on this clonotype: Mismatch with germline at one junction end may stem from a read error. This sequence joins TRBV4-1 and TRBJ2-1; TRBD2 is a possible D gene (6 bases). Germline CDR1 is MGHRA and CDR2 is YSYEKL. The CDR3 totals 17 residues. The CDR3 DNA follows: TGCGCCAGCAGCCAAACGTCCATAGCGGTCTCCCACAATGAGCAGTTCTTC. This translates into CASSQTSIAVSHNEQFF.

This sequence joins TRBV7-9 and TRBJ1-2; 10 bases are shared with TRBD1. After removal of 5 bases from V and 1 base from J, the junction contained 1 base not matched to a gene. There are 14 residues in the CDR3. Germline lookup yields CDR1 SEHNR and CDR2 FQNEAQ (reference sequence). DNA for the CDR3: TGTGCCAGCAGCGGGACAGGGGTTAACTATGGCTACACCTTC. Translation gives CASSGTGVNYGYTF.

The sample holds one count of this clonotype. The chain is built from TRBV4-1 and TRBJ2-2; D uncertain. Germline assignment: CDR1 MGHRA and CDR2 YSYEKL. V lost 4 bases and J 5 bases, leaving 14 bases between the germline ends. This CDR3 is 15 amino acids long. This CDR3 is CASSPYEIWTGELFF. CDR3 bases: TGCGCCAGCAGCCCTTATGAGATATGGACCGGGGAGCTGTTTTTT.

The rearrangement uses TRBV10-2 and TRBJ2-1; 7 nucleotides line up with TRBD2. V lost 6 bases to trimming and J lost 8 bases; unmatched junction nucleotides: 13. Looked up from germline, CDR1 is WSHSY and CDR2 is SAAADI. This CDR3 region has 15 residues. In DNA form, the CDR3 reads TGCGCCAGCAGCAGGATTGGGGGGAGGGCCGATGAGCAGTTCTTC. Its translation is CASSRIGGRADEQFF.

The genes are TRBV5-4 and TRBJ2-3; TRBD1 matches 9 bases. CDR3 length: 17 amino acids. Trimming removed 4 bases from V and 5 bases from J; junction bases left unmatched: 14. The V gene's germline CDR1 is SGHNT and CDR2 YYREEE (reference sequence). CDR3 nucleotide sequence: TGTGCCAGCAGCCCCAGCCGGGACAGGGTATCTGGAGATACGCAGTATTTT. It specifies CASSPSRDRVSGDTQYF.

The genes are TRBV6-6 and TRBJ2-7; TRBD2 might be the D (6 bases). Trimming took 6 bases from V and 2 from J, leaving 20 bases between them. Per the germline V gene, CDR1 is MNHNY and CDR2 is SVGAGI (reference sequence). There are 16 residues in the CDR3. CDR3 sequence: CASSAEGGAITYEQYF. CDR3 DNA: TGTGCCAGCAGCGCGGAGGGAGGAGCCATTACCTACGAGCAGTACTTC.

The CDR3 region is CASTWGGNEQFF. The CDR3 nucleotides are TGTGCCAGCACCTGGGGGGGCAATGAGCAGTTCTTC. This chain joins TRBV5-6 and TRBJ2-1, with TRBD2 identical over 7 bases. After removal of 6 bases from V and 6 bases from J, the junction contained 3 bases not matched to a gene. The CDR3 is made up of 12 amino acids. The V gene's germline CDR1 is SGHDT and CDR2 YYEEEE. Filled out from reference TRBV5-6 and TRBJ2-1, the complete variable domain reads DAGVTQSPTHLIKTRGQQVTLRCSPKSGHDTVSWYQQALGQGPQFIFQYYEEEERQRGNFPDRFSGHQFPNYSSELNVNALLLGDSALYLCASTWGGNEQFFGPGTRLTVL.

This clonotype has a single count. The CDR3 here is CASTRSGQGLHSQYF. The DNA for the CDR3 is TGTGCCAGCACTCGATCGGGACAGGGTTTGCATTCCCAGTACTTC. The chain joins TRBV13 to TRBJ2-5, with 9 bases that match TRBD1. The CDR3 is made up of 15 amino acids. Germline V CDR1 and CDR2: PRHDT, FYEKMQ (reference sequence). The V segment lost 7 bases and the J segment 9 bases; nucleotides outside the gene matches: 15.